The clone carrying this T cell receptor (beta chain) has a handful of counts. The antigen is unknown. This specimen comes from a study of blood T cells in healthy people across ages. Turning to the study itself: Per every two T cells, about one barcoded beta molecule was captured by template switching. Broader study findings: In older individuals, TCR beta diversity per million T cells was lower, falling roughly linearly with age.

Germline CDR1 DFQATT, CDR2 SNEGSKA (reference sequence). The CDR3 length is 15 residues. The junction had 10 bases not matched to a gene; V was cut back by 6 bases and J by 2 bases. Alongside a J-beta primer mix, a sample-barcoded 5' primer served in a second PCR lasting about 7 to 12 cycles. No fewer than 3 million CDR3-containing paired-end reads came from each sample. TCRdb recomputed calls from the 5' RACE reads with MiXCR, one row per CDR3 protein. Here the sample spans about 800,000 distinct CDR3 sequences, roughly 25% being singletons. This sample was also put to use in a study of T cells of mothers and their children. That work states: Each mother yielded more than 8.5 million TCR beta CDR3 reads. Each child yielded several million reads.

This TCR derives from a boy between 10 and 17 years old in good health. The chain couples TRBV20-1 to TRBJ2-7; 10 nucleotides line up with TRBD1. Sequenced input: blood. The CDR3 sequence is CSARGGTGDPYEQYF. In DNA, the CDR3 is TGCAGTGCGAGGGGAGGGACAGGGGACCCCTACGAGCAGTACTTC.